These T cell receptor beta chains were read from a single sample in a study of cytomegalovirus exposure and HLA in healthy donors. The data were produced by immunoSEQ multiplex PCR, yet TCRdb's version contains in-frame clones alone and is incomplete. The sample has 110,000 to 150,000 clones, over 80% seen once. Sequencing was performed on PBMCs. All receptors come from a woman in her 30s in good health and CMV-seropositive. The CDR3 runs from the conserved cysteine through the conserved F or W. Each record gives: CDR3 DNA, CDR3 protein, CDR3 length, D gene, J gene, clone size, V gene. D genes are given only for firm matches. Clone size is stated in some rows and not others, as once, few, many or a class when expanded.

TGTGCCAGCTCACCAGAGGCTGGCAGAAGATACACAGATACGCAGTATTTT CASSPEAGRRYTDTQYF 17 NA TRBJ2-3 NA TRBV18
TGTGCCAGCAGTTTATGGAGCGGCGCAACTAATGAAAAACTGTTTTTT CASSLWSGATNEKLFF 16 NA TRBJ1-4 NA TRBV28
TGCGCCAGCAGCTTGGTTAGCGACAATGAGCAGTTCTTC CASSLVSDNEQFF 13 NA TRBJ2-1 NA TRBV5-1
TGTGCCAGCTCACCTTTGCGCCGGGGAGGACAGGGTGTCTCCGGGGACTATGGCTACACCTTC CASSPLRRGGQGVSGDYGYTF 21 TRBD1 TRBJ1-2 NA TRBV18
TGTGCCAGCAGCTTAACTAGCGCGTACGAGCAGTACTTC CASSLTSAYEQYF 13 TRBD2 TRBJ2-7 NA TRBV7-2
TGTGCCAGCAGCCCGCTACCAGGCTCGAACACCGGGGAGCTGTTTTTT CASSPLPGSNTGELFF 16 NA TRBJ2-2 NA TRBV5-4
TGTGCCAGCAGCCCCCTGGGGCGGAGTGGGGCCAACGTCCTGACTTTC CASSPLGRSGANVLTF 16 NA TRBJ2-6 NA TRBV7-3
TGTGCCAGCAGTTCCAACTCCTACGAGCAGTACTTC CASSSNSYEQYF 12 NA TRBJ2-7 NA TRBV28
TGTGCCAGCAGCATAAGGGGGCTAACTAACTATGGCTACACCTTC CASSIRGLTNYGYTF 15 TRBD1 TRBJ1-2 few TRBV28
TGTGCCAGCAGCTTTCTAGCGGGATACAATGAGCAGTTCTTC CASSFLAGYNEQFF 14 TRBD2 TRBJ2-1 NA TRBV7-9
TGTGCCAGCAGCGCATCGACAGGCCTCTACGAGCAGTACTTC CASSASTGLYEQYF 14 NA TRBJ2-7 NA TRBV11-2
TGTGCCAGCAGCGCAGAGGTAGCGGGGGACGAGCAGTACTTC CASSAEVAGDEQYF 14 TRBD2 TRBJ2-7 NA TRBV9
TGTGCCAGCAGCCAGGGGAATTCACCCCTCCACTTT CASSQGNSPLHF 12 NA TRBJ1-6 NA TRBV2
TGTGCCAGCTCACCACCTAGCGGGAGCAATGAGCAGTTCTTC CASSPPSGSNEQFF 14 TRBD2 TRBJ2-1 NA TRBV18
TGTGCCAGCAGTTACTTGACAGGGGGCGCGGTGAGCTACACCTTC CASSYLTGGAVSYTF 15 TRBD1 TRBJ1-2 NA TRBV6-5
TGTGCCAGCAGCTTGGGGGCGATACCGCAAGAGACCCAGTACTTC CASSLGAIPQETQYF 15 NA TRBJ2-5 NA TRBV7-2
TGCGCCAGCAGCTTCGGGACTAGCGGGACTGATGAGCAGTTCTTC CASSFGTSGTDEQFF 15 TRBD2 TRBJ2-1 NA TRBV5-1
TGTGCCATCAGAGTGGAGGAGCAGAACACTGAAGCTTTCTTT CAIRVEEQNTEAFF 14 NA TRBJ1-1 NA TRBV6-1
TGTGCCAGTAGTATAGAGGCAGGGGGCACGCAGCCCCAGCATTTT CASSIEAGGTQPQHF 15 TRBD1 TRBJ1-5 NA TRBV19
TGCGCCAGCAGCGTCCCGGGACAGGGGGCTTACACTGAAGCTTTCTTT CASSVPGQGAYTEAFF 16 TRBD1 TRBJ1-1 NA TRBV5-1
TGTGCCAGCAGCGTAGATTGGAGGTCCTACGAGCAGTACTTC CASSVDWRSYEQYF 14 NA TRBJ2-7 NA TRBV9
TGTGCCAGCAGGGAAAGCTCTGCAACTAATGAAAAACTGTTTTTT CASRESSATNEKLFF 15 NA TRBJ1-4 NA TRBV2
TGCAGCGCGCGCAGGGGTAGCACAGATACGCAGTATTTT CSARRGSTDTQYF 13 NA TRBJ2-3 NA TRBV29-1
TGTGCCAGCAGCGTGGGCGGGAGGGCCGCTTTCTCCTACAATGAGCAGTTCTTC CASSVGGRAAFSYNEQFF 18 TRBD2 TRBJ2-1 NA TRBV9
TGTGCCAGCAGTTACCCCAGGGTGCCCTACGAGCAGTACTTC CASSYPRVPYEQYF 14 NA TRBJ2-7 NA TRBV28
TGTGCCAGCAGCTCCAGCGGGAGGGAGGGAGAGACCCAGTACTTC CASSSSGREGETQYF 15 TRBD2 TRBJ2-5 NA TRBV5-4
TGCGCCAGCAGCTTGGAGGCTAGCGGGGGGGCCCAAGAGACCCAGTACTTC CASSLEASGGAQETQYF 17 TRBD2 TRBJ2-5 NA TRBV5-1
TGTGCCAGCAGTTCCCGACGGACTGACTCGAACACCGGGGAGCTGTTTTTT CASSSRRTDSNTGELFF 17 NA TRBJ2-2 NA TRBV11-2
TGTGCCAGCAGCTTAATGCGGGACAGGAGCACAGATACGCAGTATTTT CASSLMRDRSTDTQYF 16 TRBD1 TRBJ2-3 NA TRBV5-4
TGTGCCAGCAGTTTCAAACAGGGGGCGAATCAGCCCCAGCATTTT CASSFKQGANQPQHF 15 TRBD1 TRBJ1-5 NA TRBV6-5
TGTGCCAGCAGCTTAGAACTAGGGAATGAGCAGTTCTTC CASSLELGNEQFF 13 NA TRBJ2-1 NA TRBV7-6
TGTGCCACCTCACTAGCGGGGGGGGCCAATGAGCAGTTCTTC CATSLAGGANEQFF 14 TRBD2 TRBJ2-1 NA TRBV25-1
TGTGCCAGTAGTATTGGTGGGAGTGACTACGAGCAGTACTTC CASSIGGSDYEQYF 14 NA TRBJ2-7 NA TRBV19
TGTGCCAGCATCGCGGGGGCCTCCGCGCTTCGCACAGATACGCAGTATTTT CASIAGASALRTDTQYF 17 NA TRBJ2-3 NA TRBV11-3
TGTGCCAGCAGTACCACAGGGGGAGGCTATGGCTACACCTTC CASSTTGGGYGYTF 14 TRBD1 TRBJ1-2 NA TRBV28
TGCGCCAGCAGCTTGATGGGACAGGGTGTGGGCGAGCAGTACTTC CASSLMGQGVGEQYF 15 TRBD1 TRBJ2-7 NA TRBV5-1
TGCAGCGTTGAAGGAAACAGGGGGCATGGCTACACCTTC CSVEGNRGHGYTF 13 TRBD1 TRBJ1-2 NA TRBV29-1
TGTGCCAGCACCGAGTCTCTAGCGGGGTACACAGATACGCAGTATTTT CASTESLAGYTDTQYF 16 TRBD2 TRBJ2-3 NA TRBV7-9
TGTGCCAGCAGCTCAACAGGGACCTACTACGAGCAGTACTTC CASSSTGTYYEQYF 14 NA TRBJ2-7 once TRBV7-9
TGTGCCAGCAATCTCGGGACTAGCATTTACGAGCAGTACTTC CASNLGTSIYEQYF 14 TRBD2 TRBJ2-7 NA TRBV28
TGTGCCACCAGCAGAGCCGGGACAGCGAATACTAACTATGGCTACACCTTC CATSRAGTANTNYGYTF 17 TRBD1 TRBJ1-2 NA TRBV15
TGTGCCAGCAGTGAAGGGACAGGGGAGGCAGATACGCAGTATTTT CASSEGTGEADTQYF 15 TRBD1 TRBJ2-3 few TRBV2
TGTGCCAGCAGTTACTCTGCCTATAGAGGCACTGAAGCTTTCTTT CASSYSAYRGTEAFF 15 NA TRBJ1-1 NA TRBV6-5
TGTGCCAGCAGCGTCGGACAGACCTACGAGCAGTACTTC CASSVGQTYEQYF 13 NA TRBJ2-7 once TRBV5-8